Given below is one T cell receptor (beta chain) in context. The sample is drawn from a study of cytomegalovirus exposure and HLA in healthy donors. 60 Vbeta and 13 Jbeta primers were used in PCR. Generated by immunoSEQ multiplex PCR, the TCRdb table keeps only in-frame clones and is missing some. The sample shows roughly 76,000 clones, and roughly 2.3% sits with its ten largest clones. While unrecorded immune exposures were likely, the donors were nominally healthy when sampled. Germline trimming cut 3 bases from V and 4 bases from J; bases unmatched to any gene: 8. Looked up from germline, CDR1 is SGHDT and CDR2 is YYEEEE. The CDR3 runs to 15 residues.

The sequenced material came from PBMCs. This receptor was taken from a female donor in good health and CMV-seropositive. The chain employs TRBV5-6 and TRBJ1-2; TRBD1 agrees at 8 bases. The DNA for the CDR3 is TGTGCCAGCAGCTACGACAGGGGTGATAGCTATGGCTACACCTTC. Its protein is CASSYDRGDSYGYTF.